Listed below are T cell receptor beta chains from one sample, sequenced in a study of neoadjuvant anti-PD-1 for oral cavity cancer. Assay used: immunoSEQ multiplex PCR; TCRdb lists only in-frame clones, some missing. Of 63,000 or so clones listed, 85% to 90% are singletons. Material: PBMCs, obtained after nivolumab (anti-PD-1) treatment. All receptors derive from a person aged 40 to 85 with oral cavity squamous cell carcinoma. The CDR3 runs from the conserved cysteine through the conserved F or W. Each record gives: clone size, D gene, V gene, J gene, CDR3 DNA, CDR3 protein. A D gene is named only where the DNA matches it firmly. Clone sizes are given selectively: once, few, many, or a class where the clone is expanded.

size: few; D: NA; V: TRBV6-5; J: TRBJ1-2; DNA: TGTGCCAGCAGTTACAGGGGTTCCCCCCTATCCGATGGCTACACCTTC; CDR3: CASSYRGSPLSDGYTF
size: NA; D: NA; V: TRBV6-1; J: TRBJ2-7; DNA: TGTGCCAGCATTTTAGGGACTCTTCCCTACGAGCAGTACTTC; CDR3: CASILGTLPYEQYF
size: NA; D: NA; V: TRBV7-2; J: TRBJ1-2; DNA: TGTGCCAGCAGCCTACGACAGTCTAACCCCTATGGCTACACCTTC; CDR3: CASSLRQSNPYGYTF
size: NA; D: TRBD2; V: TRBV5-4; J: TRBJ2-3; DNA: TGTGCCAGCAGCTTGAGACTAGCGGGAGGGCCCCAAGATACGCAGTATTTT; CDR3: CASSLRLAGGPQDTQYF
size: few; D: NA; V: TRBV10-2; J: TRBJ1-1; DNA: TGCGCCAGCAGTGAGTCGAACAGGGAATCGGATTTCTTT; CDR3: CASSESNRESDFF
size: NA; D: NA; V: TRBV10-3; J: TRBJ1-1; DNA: TGTGCCATCAGTGAGTCGGCGGACGCTTTCTTT; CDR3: CAISESADAFF
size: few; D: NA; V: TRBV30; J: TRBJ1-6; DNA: TGTGCCTGGAGTGTCGGATCACCCCTCCACTTT; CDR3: CAWSVGSPLHF
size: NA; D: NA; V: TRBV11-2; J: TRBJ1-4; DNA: TGTGCCAGCGAGGGGGAGGGTTCTAATGAAAAACTGTTTTTT; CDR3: CASEGEGSNEKLFF
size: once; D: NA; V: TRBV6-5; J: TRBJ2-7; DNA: TGTGCCAGCAGTACAAACTACGAGCAGTACTTC; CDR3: CASSTNYEQYF
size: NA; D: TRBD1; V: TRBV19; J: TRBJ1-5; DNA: TGTGCCAGTAGTGCTTCACAGGGGAGCAATCAGCCCCAGCATTTT; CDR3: CASSASQGSNQPQHF
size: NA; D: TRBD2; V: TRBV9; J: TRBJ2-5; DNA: TGTGCCAGCAGCGTCAGCGGGAGTTGGGGAGAGACCCAGTACTTC; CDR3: CASSVSGSWGETQYF
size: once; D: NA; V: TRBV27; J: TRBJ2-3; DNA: TGTGCCAGCAGTTTATCCAGCGTATTCGGGGCAGATACGCAGTATTTT; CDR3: CASSLSSVFGADTQYF
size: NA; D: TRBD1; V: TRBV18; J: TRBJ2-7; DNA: TGTGCCAGCTCACCGGGACAGAGCTACGAGCAGTACTTC; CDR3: CASSPGQSYEQYF
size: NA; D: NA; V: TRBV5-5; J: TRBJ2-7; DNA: TGTGCCAGCAGCTTGCCCCCGTCGGAGCAGTACTTC; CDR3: CASSLPPSEQYF
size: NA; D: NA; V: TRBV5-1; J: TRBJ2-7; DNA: TGCGCCAGCAGCGAAGCTACGGGACGCCGAGGGCAGTACTTC; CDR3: CASSEATGRRGQYF
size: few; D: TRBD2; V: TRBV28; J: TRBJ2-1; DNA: TGTGCCAGCAGTTTTCCCGGAGGAGCGGGAGTGGGTGAGCAGTTCTTC; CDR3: CASSFPGGAGVGEQFF
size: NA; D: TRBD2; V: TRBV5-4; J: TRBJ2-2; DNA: TGTGCCAGCAGCTTGGCACTAGCGGGAAACACCGGGGAGCTGTTTTTT; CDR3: CASSLALAGNTGELFF
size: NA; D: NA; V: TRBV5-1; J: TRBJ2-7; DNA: TGCGCCAGCAGCCCTAACTCGGGCACCGAGCAGTACTTC; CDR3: CASSPNSGTEQYF
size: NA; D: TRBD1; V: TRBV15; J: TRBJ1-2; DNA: TGTGCCACCAGCAGGGACAGGAGTTACTATGGCTACACCTTC; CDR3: CATSRDRSYYGYTF